This passage covers 24 T cell receptor beta chains from one sample sequenced in a study of T cell repertoires in cytomegalovirus infection. TCRdb re-called the reads through MiXCR, storing one row per CDR3 protein. Counted here are 560,000 or so distinct CDR3 sequences, approximately 15% occurring once; the ten biggest clones make up roughly 25%. The sequenced sample consisted of CD8+ T cells from PBMCs. These receptors were obtained from a human donor in good health (CMV status not recorded). Some clones in this sample may be carry-over from other donors' samples.

This clonotype was picked up a small number of times. The chain carries TRBV19 and TRBJ2-7; D tentatively reads TRBD1 or TRBD2 (6 bases each). The V gene lost 5 bases and the J gene lost 1 base, with 12 bases spanning the gap. CDR1 and CDR2 (germline): LNHDA, SQIVND (reference sequence). The CDR3 runs 14 residues. This chain's CDR3 is CASSSGGESYEQYF. As DNA, the CDR3 is TGTGCCAGTAGTTCCGGGGGCGAGTCCTACGAGCAGTACTTC.

This clonotype was picked up many times. The rearrangement links TRBV7-8 to TRBJ1-1; a weak D match, TRBD1 (6 bases). This CDR3 region has 16 residues. Germline-derived CDR1 and CDR2 are SGHVS and FQNEAQ. Trimming took 5 bases from V and 0 from J, leaving 16 bases between them. The CDR3 DNA sequence: TGTGCCAGCAGCCTCGGGAGAGGGGGAGTGAACACTGAAGCTTTCTTT. Translation gives CASSLGRGGVNTEAFF.

The J gene is TRBJ1-2, the V gene TRBV7-3, with 7 nucleotides matching TRBD1. Germline V gives CDR1 SGHTA, CDR2 FQGTGA. V dropped 4 bases and J dropped 8; count of bases not matched to a gene: 16. The CDR3 totals 16 residues. The CDR3 bases are TGTGCCAGCAGCTCCACCGGGAGACAGGGCCTTCGGGGCTACACCTTC. The encoded protein is CASSSTGRQGLRGYTF.

This chain uses TRBV29-1 with TRBJ2-3; 10 bases match TRBD2. Per the germline V gene, CDR1 is SQVTM and CDR2 is ANQGSEA. V shed 4 bases and J 3 bases; nucleotides not matched to a gene: 1. This CDR3 is 13 amino acids long. This chain's CDR3 is CSVVSGRTDTQYF. The CDR3 DNA reads TGCAGCGTTGTTAGCGGGAGGACAGATACGCAGTATTTT.

Only a few counts were recorded for this clonotype. V and J are TRBV7-9 and TRBJ2-3, with 10 bases lining up with TRBD1. This CDR3 contains 17 residues. Germline-derived CDR1 and CDR2 are SEHNR and FQNEAQ (reference sequence). V was pared by 5 bases and J by 4 bases, with 12 bases of the junction left unmatched. This CDR3 is CASSTRARDRGADTQYF. The CDR3, as DNA: TGTGCCAGCAGCACTAGGGCCCGGGACAGGGGTGCAGATACGCAGTATTTT.

This clonotype appeared many times. This sequence joins TRBV25-1 and TRBJ2-3; D possibly corresponds to TRBD2 (5 bases). The V end lost 3 bases, the J end lost 2 bases, and 24 bases lay between the germline ends. CDR3 length: 19 amino acids. Germline V lookup: CDR1 MGHDK, CDR2 SYGVNS. DNA for the CDR3: TGTGCCAGCAGTGACCACTACGGGGAGTCGCTCGGATCCACAGATACGCAGTATTTT. The encoded protein is CASSDHYGESLGSTDTQYF.

This clonotype turned up a few times. V and J are TRBV20-1 and TRBJ1-1, with 7 bases fitting TRBD1. This CDR3 region has 14 residues. V gave up 6 bases and J gave up 7 bases; unmatched junction bases: 14. Germline CDR1 is DFQATT and CDR2 is SNEGSKA (reference sequence). CDR3 protein: CSAVPSGGAFEAFF. CDR3 sequence (DNA): TGCAGTGCCGTCCCCTCAGGGGGAGCTTTTGAAGCTTTCTTT.

This clonotype was detected ten times or more. V usage is TRBV7-9 and J usage is TRBJ2-3, with 7 bases aligning to TRBD2. CDR1 is SEHNR, CDR2 FQNEAQ, per germline (reference sequence). V trimming: 5 bases; J trimming: 0 bases; junction bases outside the gene matches: 14. This CDR3 is 18 amino acids long. CDR3 nucleotide sequence: TGTGCCAGCAGCACACACAACCGCGGACTAGATAGCACAGATACGCAGTATTTT. Translated: CASSTHNRGLDSTDTQYF.

This chain links TRBV9 with TRBJ1-2; the D gene is possibly TRBD1 (5 bases). This CDR3 region has 13 residues. Germline loops: CDR1 SGDLS, CDR2 YYNGEE. V was pared by 3 bases and J by 2 bases, with 8 bases between. CDR3 sequence (DNA): TGTGCCAGCAGCGGTCGGGACAACTATGGCTACACCTTC. This encodes CASSGRDNYGYTF.

The J gene is TRBJ2-2, the V gene TRBV19, with no clear D. Germline values: CDR1 LNHDA, CDR2 SQIVND (reference sequence). Trimming stripped 6 bases from V and 1 base from J, with 15 bases between. This CDR3 region has 16 residues. The CDR3 spells CASRGWGKENTGELFF. CDR3 sequence (DNA): TGTGCCAGTAGAGGATGGGGAAAGGAGAACACCGGGGAGCTGTTTTTT. The variable domain in full, with the rest retrieved from reference TRBV19 and TRBJ2-2, is DGGITQSPKYLFRKEGQNVTLSCEQNLNHDAMYWYRQDPGQGLRLIYYSQIVNDFQKGDIAEGYSVSREKKESFPLTVTSAQKNPTAFYLCASRGWGKENTGELFFGEGSRLTVL.

This chain uses TRBV29-1 with TRBJ2-7, with a possible D match to TRBD1 (6 bases). V was cut by 4 bases and J by 1 base, with 11 bases left in between. The CDR3 totals 13 residues. Per germline, CDR1 SQVTM and CDR2 ANQGSEA. CDR3 region: CSVGTASSYEQYF. Here the CDR3 DNA reads TGCAGCGTTGGGACAGCCTCATCCTACGAGCAGTACTTC.

The sample holds many counts of this clonotype. V usage is TRBV28 and J usage is TRBJ2-3; 8 bases align to TRBD2. The CDR3 runs to 18 residues. Looked up from germline, CDR1 is MDHEN and CDR2 is SYDVKM. Trimming cost V 3 bases and J 5 bases; bases outside gene matches: 16. CDR3 nucleotide sequence: TGTGCCAGCAGTTTGCTCCTGGAGGGTAGCGGGAAGCAAGATACGCAGTATTTT. Encoded protein: CASSLLLEGSGKQDTQYF.

This clonotype came up a few times. The chain recombines TRBV4-1 with TRBJ1-1; TRBD1 is a possible D gene (5 bases). Germline V gene data show CDR1 as MGHRA and CDR2 as YSYEKL. V was pared by 0 bases and J by 4 bases, with 9 bases between. The CDR3 loop spans 14 amino acids. The CDR3 DNA reads as TGCGCCAGCAGCCAAGATATAGGGGCCACTGAAGCTTTCTTT. Its protein product is CASSQDIGATEAFF.

This clonotype was observed many times. This chain links TRBV7-9 with TRBJ1-5; 8 bases agree with TRBD1. V lost 5 bases to trimming and J lost 11 bases; unmatched junction nucleotides: 14. This CDR3 has 15 amino acids. CDR1 and CDR2 from the germline V gene are SEHNR and FQNEAQ (reference sequence). The CDR3 sequence: CASSPTGTGMMAQHF. DNA of the CDR3: TGTGCCAGCAGCCCCACCGGGACAGGAATGATGGCCCAGCATTTT.

This clonotype occurred a few times. This rearrangement joins TRBV27 to TRBJ2-2; 8 bases align to TRBD1. J gave up 7 bases and V 2 bases, and 9 bases lay outside the gene matches. This CDR3 region has 16 residues. CDR1 and CDR2 from the germline V gene are MNHEY and SMNVEV (reference sequence). The CDR3 loop is CASSLGPGGFGGELFF. Written as DNA, the CDR3 is TGTGCCAGCAGTTTAGGTCCAGGGGGCTTTGGCGGGGAGCTGTTTTTT.

This clonotype was counted only a few times. The chain is built from TRBV20-1 and TRBJ2-7; 9 nucleotides agree with TRBD1. Trimming cost V 6 bases and J 3 bases; bases outside gene matches: 12. CDR1 and CDR2 from the germline V gene are DFQATT and SNEGSKA (reference sequence). There are 15 residues in the CDR3. This CDR3 is CSAFNRDRVGYEQYF. The DNA for the CDR3 is TGCAGTGCCTTTAACCGGGACAGGGTGGGCTACGAGCAGTACTTC.

V is TRBV27 and J is TRBJ2-5; 10 bases fit TRBD1. Germline CDR1 is MNHEY and CDR2 is SMNVEV (reference sequence). Unmatched junction bases numbered 16, after V lost 5 bases and J lost 4 bases. This CDR3 has 18 amino acids. In DNA form, the CDR3 reads TGTGCCAGCAGTCCCCAGGCGGTCGTGACAGGGGGCTTAGAGACCCAGTACTTC. It yields the protein CASSPQAVVTGGLETQYF.

This clonotype was seen ten or more times. This sequence joins TRBV7-9 and TRBJ2-1, with 11 nucleotides matching TRBD2. V trimming: 5 bases; J trimming: 0 bases; junction bases outside the gene matches: 15. Germline CDR1 SEHNR, CDR2 FQNEAQ (reference sequence). The CDR3 is 20 residues long. Written as DNA, the CDR3 is TGTGCCAGCAGCAAACCGGGACTAGCGGAAATCCTTCTCTCCTACAATGAGCAGTTCTTC. Its protein product is CASSKPGLAEILLSYNEQFF.

J is TRBJ2-7 and V is TRBV5-6, with 11 positions matching TRBD2. V dropped 3 bases and J dropped 6; count of bases not matched to a gene: 11. Germline assignment: CDR1 SGHDT and CDR2 YYEEEE. The CDR3 spans 16 residues. The CDR3 DNA follows: TGTGCCAGCAGCTCGGGGACTAGCGGAAGTCCCTCCGAGCAGTACTTC. Its translation is CASSSGTSGSPSEQYF.

This clonotype appeared many times. The chain combines TRBV7-8 with TRBJ2-7, with 7 bases aligning to TRBD1. The CDR3 consists of 14 residues. Trimming took 5 bases from V and 1 from J; bases not matched to a gene: 5. Germline assignment: CDR1 SGHVS and CDR2 FQNEAQ. CDR3 DNA sequence: TGTGCCAGCAGCCTTGTGACAGGGTCCTACGAGCAGTACTTC. Translating gives CASSLVTGSYEQYF.

This clonotype was counted a few times. The V call is TRBV27, the J call TRBJ1-1, with 8 positions matching TRBD1. Germline assignment: CDR1 MNHEY and CDR2 SMNVEV (reference sequence). The CDR3 length is 14 residues. J lost 5 bases, V lost 8 bases, and 10 bases had no gene match. The DNA of the CDR3 is TGTGCCAGCTTCTTACCAGGGGGCCAGACTGAAGCTTTCTTT. Protein: CASFLPGGQTEAFF.

This clonotype showed up many times. The rearrangement uses TRBV7-8 and TRBJ2-1; perhaps TRBD2 as D (6 bases). The CDR3 has 14 amino acids. Germline loops: CDR1 SGHVS, CDR2 FQNEAQ. The germline V and J ends were trimmed by 5 bases and 9 bases, with 17 bases remaining between them. The CDR3 region has the DNA TGTGCCAGCAGCCCTGGACGGTCGCGGGGTGAGCAGTTCTTC. Protein product: CASSPGRSRGEQFF. Drawing the rest from reference TRBV7-8 and TRBJ2-1, the complete variable domain is GAGVSQSPRYKVAKRGQDVALRCDPISGHVSLFWYQQALGQGPEFLTYFQNEAQLDKSGLPSDRFFAERPEGSVSTLKIQRTQQEDSAVYLCASSPGRSRGEQFFGPGTRLTVL.

This clonotype was counted only a few times. The chain couples TRBV6-6 to TRBJ1-6, with a weak D call TRBD1 (6 bases). Germline V CDR1 and CDR2: MNHNY, SVGAGI (reference sequence). V lost 5 bases and J lost 7, with 15 bases in between. The CDR3 loop spans 15 amino acids. The CDR3 spells CASSLTTRGNSPLHF. CDR3 sequence (DNA): TGTGCCAGCAGTCTTACGACCAGGGGAAATTCACCCCTCCACTTT.

The chain recombines TRBV5-1 with TRBJ2-7; 13 bases fit TRBD2. There are 17 residues in the CDR3. V lost 4 bases, J lost 2 bases, and 9 bases stayed unmatched. Germline V gives CDR1 SGHRS, CDR2 YFSETQ. Here the CDR3 reads CASSPTGLAGDPYEQYF. CDR3 coding DNA: TGCGCCAGCAGCCCTACCGGACTAGCGGGAGACCCCTACGAGCAGTACTTC.